This entry lists 27 T cell receptor beta chains sequenced from one sample in a study of blood T cell repertoires in COVID-19. This table comes from immunoSEQ multiplex PCR, and its TCRdb copy is limited to in-frame clones, with some not included. The table has fewer than 65,000 clones, 82% seen once; the top ten hold less than 4.5%. The sequencing sample was made of peripheral blood. The receptors shown here come from a man between 60 and 70 years old with acute or convalescent COVID-19.

The chain has TRBV4-1 and TRBJ1-1; TRBD1 is a possible D gene (5 bases). Looked up from germline, CDR1 is MGHRA and CDR2 is YSYEKL. Trimming took off 3 bases at V and 10 bases at J, with 18 bases between the two ends. The CDR3 runs to 14 residues. The CDR3 DNA reads as TGCGCCAGCAGCCACCCCCGGGAGGGGTCTAGAGCTTTCTTT. It encodes CASSHPREGSRAFF.

The V call is TRBV5-1, the J call TRBJ1-4, with TRBD1 matching over 9 bases. V lost 0 bases and J lost 8; bases outside the gene matches: 8. CDR1 and CDR2 from the germline V gene are SGHRS and YFSETQ. CDR3 length: 16 residues. CDR3 nucleotides: TGCGCCAGCAGCTTGGTCCTCCGACAGGGGGGGGAAAAACTGTTTTTT. It specifies CASSLVLRQGGEKLFF.

The V call is TRBV7-2, the J call TRBJ1-5, with 11 bases that match TRBD1. CDR3 size: 17 residues. Germline CDR1 SGHTA, CDR2 FQGNSA. The V gene end was trimmed by 6 bases and the J gene end by 4 bases; junction bases not matched to a gene: 11. CDR3 sequence reads: CASSYNPGTGGNQPQHF. The CDR3 DNA follows: TGTGCCAGCAGTTACAACCCCGGGACAGGGGGAAATCAGCCCCAGCATTTT.

This clone was seen a single time. The chain recombines TRBV9 with TRBJ1-2; D is ambiguous. V lost 4 bases, J lost 1 base, and 14 bases lay in between. The germline CDR1 and CDR2 sequences are SGDLS and YYNGEE. This CDR3 is built from 15 residues. The CDR3 here is CASSPKSGNNYGYTF. The DNA of the CDR3 is TGTGCCAGCAGCCCAAAATCCGGGAATAACTATGGCTACACCTTC.

CDR3 sequence: CASSFLGGSTDTQYF. Here the CDR3 DNA reads TGCGCCAGCAGCTTCCTGGGGGGGAGCACAGATACGCAGTATTTT. This rearrangement joins TRBV5-1 to TRBJ2-3; 7 bases fit TRBD2. This CDR3 contains 15 residues. CDR1 is SGHRS and CDR2 is YFSETQ in the germline V gene. V gave up 2 bases and J gave up 0 bases; unmatched junction bases: 3. Full variable domain (missing parts from reference TRBV5-1 and TRBJ2-3): KAGVTQTPRYLIKTRGQQVTLSCSPISGHRSVSWYQQTPGQGLQFLFEYFSETQRNKGNFPGRFSGRQFSNSRSEMNVSTLELGDSALYLCASSFLGGSTDTQYFGPGTRLTVL.

The chain employs TRBV30 and TRBJ1-1; D is undetermined. V was pared by 1 base and J by 11 bases, with 17 bases between. The CDR3 length is 13 residues. From germline, CDR1 is GTSNPN and CDR2 SVGIG (reference sequence). This chain's CDR3 is CAWSALFLSGAFF. CDR3 DNA sequence: TGTGCCTGGAGTGCGCTCTTCTTAAGTGGCGCTTTCTTT.

V is TRBV14 and J is TRBJ1-1; D gene uncertain. The germline V and J ends were trimmed by 2 bases and 6 bases, with 7 bases remaining between them. Germline V gene data show CDR1 as SGHDN and CDR2 as FVKESK. The CDR3 has 12 residues. The CDR3 sequence: CASSQTVSEAFF. CDR3 DNA sequence: TGTGCCAGCAGCCAAACGGTTTCTGAAGCTTTCTTT.

V and J are TRBV6-1 and TRBJ2-1; tentatively, D is TRBD1 (5 bases). Trimming shortened V by 1 base and J by 3 bases, and 19 bases separated the two germline ends. The CDR3 runs 18 residues. Germline-derived CDR1 and CDR2 are MNHNS and SASEGT. CDR3 sequence (DNA): TGTGCCAGCAGTGAAGAGGGGTACTCCGATACCGTCTACAATGAGCAGTTCTTC. This codes for CASSEEGYSDTVYNEQFF.

The V call is TRBV9, the J call TRBJ2-3; 7 bases are a match to TRBD1. The CDR3 sequence is 15 residues long. The germline V gene has CDR1 SGDLS and CDR2 YYNGEE. V lost 7 bases to trimming and J lost 0 bases; unmatched junction nucleotides: 8. The CDR3 loop is CASGATGLSTDTQYF. CDR3 coding DNA: TGTGCCAGCGGAGCGACAGGGCTAAGCACAGATACGCAGTATTTT.

The V call is TRBV6-5, the J call TRBJ2-3; TRBD2 matches at 10 bases. Germline V CDR1 and CDR2: MNHEY, SVGAGI. The CDR3 is 14 amino acids. Trimming at V came to 7 bases and at J to 3 bases, leaving 4 bases not matched to a gene. The CDR3 spells CASNRAGGTDTQYF. In DNA form, the CDR3 reads TGTGCCAGCAACCGAGCGGGGGGGACAGATACGCAGTATTTT.

The rearrangement links TRBV5-6 to TRBJ2-3, with D tentatively TRBD2 (5 bases). Germline lookup yields CDR1 SGHDT and CDR2 YYEEEE. V gave up 3 bases and J gave up 6 bases, with 5 bases separating them. The CDR3 length is 11 residues. Here the CDR3 reads CASSSGDTQYF. As DNA, the CDR3 is TGTGCCAGCAGCTCGGGGGATACGCAGTATTTT.

CDR3 amino acids: CASSLGFGMNTEAFF. CDR3 sequence (DNA): TGCGCCAGCAGCTTGGGATTCGGGATGAACACTGAAGCTTTCTTT. The gene calls are TRBV5-1 and TRBJ1-1; D gene ambiguous. V gave up 0 bases and J gave up 0 bases, with 9 bases separating them. This CDR3 is 15 amino acids long. Germline V lookup: CDR1 SGHRS, CDR2 YFSETQ.

The CDR3 loop is CASSLSTGDQPQHF. The CDR3 nucleotides read TGTGCCAGCAGCTTGTCAACAGGGGATCAGCCCCAGCATTTT. V is TRBV7-9 and J is TRBJ1-5, with TRBD1 matching 7 bases. CDR3 length: 14 residues. In germline, CDR1 is SEHNR, CDR2 FQNEAQ (reference sequence). V lost 3 bases and J lost 5; bases outside the gene matches: 4. Supplemented by reference TRBV7-9 and TRBJ1-5, the full variable domain reads DTGVSQNPRHKITKRGQNVTFRCDPISEHNRLYWYRQTLGQGPEFLTYFQNEAQLEKSRLLSDRFSAERPKGSFSTLEIQRTEQGDSAMYLCASSLSTGDQPQHFGDGTRLSIL.

The V gene is TRBV5-4, the J gene TRBJ2-1; 9 positions match TRBD1. Germline V CDR1 and CDR2: SGHNT, YYREEE (reference sequence). After removal of 4 bases from V and 4 bases from J, the junction contained 6 bases not matched to a gene. The CDR3 is 15 residues long. CDR3 nucleotides: TGTGCCAGCAGCAAGACAGGGGGAGGGTACAATGAGCAGTTCTTC. Translated, it gives CASSKTGGGYNEQFF.

This clone was picked up one time. The chain uses TRBV19 and TRBJ1-1; possible D gene TRBD1, 5 bases. V dropped 7 bases and J dropped 4 bases, with 16 bases sitting between them. The CDR3 contains 14 residues. Germline CDR1 reads LNHDA; CDR2 reads SQIVND (reference sequence). CDR3 loop: CASTTIRQTTEAFF. Here the CDR3 DNA reads TGTGCCAGTACCACAATAAGACAGACCACTGAAGCTTTCTTT.

This clone was counted a few times. This chain links TRBV5-1 with TRBJ1-2, with TRBD1 matching 9 bases. V dropped 1 base and J dropped 7; count of bases not matched to a gene: 17. Germline V CDR1 and CDR2: SGHRS, YFSETQ. CDR3 length: 18 residues. CDR3 coding DNA: TGCGCCAGCAGCTTGACTCCCGGGACAGGGTACCAGGGGAGTGGCTACACCTTC. The encoded protein is CASSLTPGTGYQGSGYTF.

The chain links TRBV2 to TRBJ2-6; D may be TRBD2 (6 bases). The length of the CDR3 is 14 residues. Germline V gene sequence: CDR1 SNHLY, CDR2 FYNNEI. Trimming cost V 7 bases and J 2 bases, with 9 bases left between them. The DNA of the CDR3 is TGTGCCAGCAATGGAGGGGCTGGGGCCAACGTCCTGACTTTC. It is translated as CASNGGAGANVLTF.

This clone was recorded only once. The chain links TRBV25-1 to TRBJ1-1; TRBD1 is a possible D gene (5 bases). Between the trimmed V and J ends, which lost 6 bases and 6 bases, there was a span of 11 bases. CDR1 MGHDK and CDR2 SYGVNS come from the germline V gene. CDR3 length: 12 amino acids. Here the CDR3 DNA reads TGTGCCAGCAGGAAGGGGTTGGCTGAAGCTTTCTTT. Its translation: CASRKGLAEAFF.

This sequence joins TRBV9 and TRBJ1-2; D is perhaps TRBD1 (6 bases). Trimming shortened V by 1 base and J by 5 bases, and 9 bases separated the two germline ends. The CDR3 has 13 amino acids. Germline-derived CDR1 and CDR2 are SGDLS and YYNGEE. Here the CDR3 DNA reads TGTGCCAGCAGCGTAAACAGGGAGTATGGCTACACCTTC. Its protein product is CASSVNREYGYTF.

V and J are TRBV4-2 and TRBJ1-6, with unresolved D. Germline V gene lookup returns CDR1 LGHNA and CDR2 YNFKEQ. V gave up 5 bases and J gave up 7 bases, with 9 bases separating them. The CDR3 loop spans 13 amino acids. The CDR3 sequence is CASSAGENSPLHF. The CDR3 DNA is TGTGCCAGCAGCGCGGGCGAAAATTCACCCCTCCACTTT.

J is TRBJ2-5 and V is TRBV12-3 or TRBV12-4, with D perhaps TRBD1 (5 bases). There are 13 residues in the CDR3. The V and J ends lost 3 bases and 2 bases respectively, with 7 bases between them. CDR3 loop: CASSLNRQETQYF. The DNA of the CDR3 is TGTGCCAGCAGTTTGAACAGGCAAGAGACCCAGTACTTC.

The CDR3 coding sequence is TGTGCCAGCAGCATATCCACAGGGTACCAAGAGACCCAGTACTTC. Amino acids: CASSISTGYQETQYF. V usage is TRBV7-2 and J usage is TRBJ2-5, with D possibly being TRBD1 (6 bases). The CDR3 totals 15 residues. Germline CDR1 reads SGHTA; CDR2 reads FQGNSA. V was trimmed by 5 bases and J by 0 bases, leaving 13 bases between them.

The genes are TRBV5-1 and TRBJ1-2; a weak D match, TRBD1 (6 bases). Germline V gene data show CDR1 as SGHRS and CDR2 as YFSETQ. The ends were cut back, 3 bases at V and 3 bases at J, with 12 bases in the middle. This CDR3 spans 14 amino acids. CDR3 nucleotide sequence: TGCGCCAGCAGCTCAGCGGGACAACACTATGGCTACACCTTC. Amino acid sequence: CASSSAGQHYGYTF.

This chain links TRBV9 with TRBJ2-7; D is unclear. CDR1 and CDR2 (germline): SGDLS, YYNGEE. The V gene lost 0 bases and the J gene lost 3 bases, with 10 bases spanning the gap. The CDR3 covers 14 residues. The CDR3 loop is CASSVEFSSYEQYF. The CDR3 DNA reads as TGTGCCAGCAGCGTAGAGTTTAGCAGCTACGAGCAGTACTTC.

The rearrangement links TRBV19 to TRBJ2-7, with 10 positions matching TRBD1. With V trimmed by 3 bases and J by 3 bases, 2 bases remained unmatched. Germline CDR1 is LNHDA and CDR2 is SQIVND (reference sequence). CDR3 length: 14 residues. Here the CDR3 DNA reads TGTGCCAGTAGTATGCGGACAGGGGGCTACGAGCAGTACTTC. Residues: CASSMRTGGYEQYF.

This sequence joins TRBV30 and TRBJ1-2, with D hard to call. The CDR3 covers 10 residues. The V gene lost 3 bases and the J gene lost 8 bases, with 7 bases spanning the gap. Germline CDR1 is GTSNPN and CDR2 is SVGIG (reference sequence). The CDR3 region is CAWREEGYTF. The CDR3 DNA follows: TGTGCCTGGAGGGAGGAGGGCTACACCTTC.

The V gene is TRBV5-4, the J gene TRBJ2-3; 10 positions match TRBD2. Germline CDR1 SGHNT, CDR2 YYREEE (reference sequence). J lost 4 bases, V lost 1 base, and 9 bases had no gene match. The CDR3 totals 17 residues. DNA for the CDR3: TGTGCCAGCAGCTTGATGCTAGCGGGGGCGGAGTCAGATACGCAGTATTTT. Residues: CASSLMLAGAESDTQYF.